These 10 T cell receptor beta chains share one sample of origin, sequenced in a study of T cells in Graves' hyperthyroidism and ophthalmopathy (dated 2019 in TCRdb). To prepare the library, multiplex PCR was applied. Sequencing used an Illumina HiSeq 2000. Amplification of TCR beta CDR3 regions was carried out from RNA transcripts. A first-round RT-PCR of the TCR CDR3 used the HTBI primer set with the Qiagen OneStep RT-PCR kit. Through fastp at Q25 and MiXCR, TCRdb rebuilt clones from the public reads, retaining in-frame beta chains. For every CDR3 protein sequence, its rows merge into one entry that carries the most common genes and DNA. The sample has about 290,000 distinct CDR3 sequences on record, about an eighth of them singletons. 7.8% of the sample comes from the top ten. The specimen sequenced was blood. These receptors all stem from a woman aged 25 to 39 with Graves' hyperthyroidism that later progressed to Graves' ophthalmopathy.

This clonotype was counted at least ten times. V and J are TRBV3-1 and TRBJ2-1, with 7 positions matching TRBD2. CDR1 is LGHDT and CDR2 is YNNKEL in the germline V gene (reference sequence). The CDR3 covers 17 residues. V lost 0 bases and J lost 6; bases outside the gene matches: 11. The CDR3 bases are TGTGCCAGCAGCCAAGATCTCGGACTAGTGAGAGCCAATGAGCAGTTCTTC. It yields the protein CASSQDLGLVRANEQFF.

There are many counts of this clonotype. This chain uses TRBV30 with TRBJ1-1; D is ambiguous. V was trimmed by 4 bases and J by 6 bases, leaving 9 bases between them. Germline-derived CDR1 and CDR2 are GTSNPN and SVGIG (reference sequence). CDR3 length: 11 residues. The CDR3 loop is CAWTGFAEAFF. The CDR3 DNA is TGTGCCTGGACAGGTTTCGCTGAAGCTTTCTTT.

J is TRBJ2-1 and V is TRBV19; no firm D call. CDR1 is LNHDA and CDR2 is SQIVND in the germline V gene (reference sequence). The CDR3 covers 14 residues. V gave up 8 bases and J gave up 2 bases, with 13 bases separating them. The CDR3 DNA follows: TGTGCCAGTGCGTACGCTATTACCTACAATGAGCAGTTCTTC. This encodes CASAYAITYNEQFF.

This clonotype was seen only a few times. V is TRBV9 and J is TRBJ2-7, with 10 bases that match TRBD2. The CDR3 contains 14 residues. From germline, CDR1 is SGDLS and CDR2 YYNGEE. V lost 4 bases and J lost 6; bases outside the gene matches: 7. This CDR3 reads CASSTLAGAGEQYF. The DNA for the CDR3 is TGTGCCAGCAGCACCCTAGCGGGAGCGGGCGAGCAGTACTTC. Supplemented by reference TRBV9 and TRBJ2-7, the full variable domain reads DSGVTQTPKHLITATGQRVTLRCSPRSGDLSVYWYQQSLDQGLQFLIQYYNGEERAKGNILERFSAQQFPDLHSELNLSSLELGDSALYFCASSTLAGAGEQYFGPGTRLTVT.

This clonotype was picked up a small number of times. CDR3 amino acids: CASSREDGYNEQFF. The CDR3, as DNA: TGTGCCAGTAGTAGGGAGGACGGGTACAATGAGCAGTTCTTC. The chain employs TRBV19 and TRBJ2-1; D may be TRBD2 (6 bases). The V gene lost 4 bases and the J gene lost 4 bases, with 11 bases spanning the gap. The length of the CDR3 is 14 residues. The germline CDR1 and CDR2 sequences are LNHDA and SQIVND (reference sequence).

This clonotype was detected ten times or more. The rearrangement joins TRBV29-1 to TRBJ2-7, with TRBD1 matching over 7 bases. Germline assignment: CDR1 SQVTM and CDR2 ANQGSEA. This CDR3 contains 12 residues. The ends lost 6 bases at V and 5 bases at J; junction bases unmatched: 7. CDR3 protein: CSVWTGGHEQYF. In nucleotides, the CDR3 is TGCAGCGTCTGGACAGGAGGCCACGAGCAGTACTTC.

This clonotype was counted between two and nine times. V is TRBV29-1 and J is TRBJ2-5; D is perhaps TRBD1 or TRBD2 (5 bases each). Germline V gene sequence: CDR1 SQVTM, CDR2 ANQGSEA. V was trimmed by 7 bases and J by 2 bases, leaving 17 bases between them. The CDR3 is made up of 14 amino acids. The CDR3 DNA reads TGCAGCGGGAGTAGGGGACCCTCACAAGAGACCCAGTACTTC. Protein: CSGSRGPSQETQYF.

This rearrangement joins TRBV27 to TRBJ2-7; the D is unclear. Germline CDR1 is MNHEY and CDR2 is SMNVEV (reference sequence). This CDR3 is 15 amino acids long. The V and J ends lost 2 bases and 0 bases respectively, with 11 bases between them. CDR3 DNA: TGTGCCAGCAGTTTAGGATTCCAAAGCTCCTACGAGCAGTACTTC. This translates into CASSLGFQSSYEQYF.

This clonotype was counted between two and nine times. The junction departs from the called germline gene at one end, perhaps through a read error. The V gene is TRBV27, the J gene TRBJ1-1; tentatively, D is TRBD1 (6 bases). CDR3 length equals 14 residues. Germline CDR1 is MNHEY and CDR2 is SMNVEV (reference sequence). The CDR3 bases are TGTACCAGCAGTTTAAGGGGGGGGGGAAATGAAGCTTTCTTT. It encodes CTSSLRGGGNEAFF.

In this sample, this clonotype turned up a few times. The rearrangement links TRBV20-1 to TRBJ2-1; TRBD2 matches 11 bases. Trimming removed 3 bases from V and 8 bases from J; junction bases left unmatched: 9. CDR3 length equals 15 residues. Germline CDR1 DFQATT, CDR2 SNEGSKA (reference sequence). CDR3 in DNA: TGCAGTGCTAGGGTCAGCCTAGCGGGAGGCTATGAGCAGTTCTTC. Translated: CSARVSLAGGYEQFF.